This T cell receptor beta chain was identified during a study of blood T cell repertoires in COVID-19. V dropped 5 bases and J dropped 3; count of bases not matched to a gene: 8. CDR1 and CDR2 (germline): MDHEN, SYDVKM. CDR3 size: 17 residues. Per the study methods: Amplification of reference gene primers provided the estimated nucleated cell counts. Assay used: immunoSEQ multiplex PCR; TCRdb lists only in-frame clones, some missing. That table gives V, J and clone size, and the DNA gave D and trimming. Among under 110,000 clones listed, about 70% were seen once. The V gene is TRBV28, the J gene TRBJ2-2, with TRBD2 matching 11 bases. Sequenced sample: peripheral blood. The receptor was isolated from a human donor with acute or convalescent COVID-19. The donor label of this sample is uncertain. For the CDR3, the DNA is TGTGCCAGCAGTCCCCTACTAGCGGGAGACTACACCGGGGAGCTGTTTTTT. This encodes CASSPLLAGDYTGELFF. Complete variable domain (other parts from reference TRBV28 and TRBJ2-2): DVKVTQSSRYLVKRTGEKVFLECVQDMDHENMFWYRQDPGLGLRLIYFSYDVKMKEKGDIPEGYSVSREKKERFSLILESASTNQTSMYLCASSPLLAGDYTGELFFGEGSRLTVL.